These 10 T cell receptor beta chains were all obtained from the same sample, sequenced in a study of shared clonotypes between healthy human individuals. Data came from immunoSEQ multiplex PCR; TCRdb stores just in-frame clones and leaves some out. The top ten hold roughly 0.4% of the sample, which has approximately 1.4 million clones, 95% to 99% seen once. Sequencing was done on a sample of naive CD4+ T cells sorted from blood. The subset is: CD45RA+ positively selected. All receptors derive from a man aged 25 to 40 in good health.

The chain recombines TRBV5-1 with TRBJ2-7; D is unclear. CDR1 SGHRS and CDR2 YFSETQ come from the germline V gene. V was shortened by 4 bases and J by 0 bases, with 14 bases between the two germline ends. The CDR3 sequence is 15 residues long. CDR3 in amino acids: CASSPDPPLSYEQYF. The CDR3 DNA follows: TGCGCCAGCAGCCCGGACCCTCCCCTCTCCTACGAGCAGTACTTC.

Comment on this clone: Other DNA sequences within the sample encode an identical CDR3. Here the CDR3 reads CASSAGLTTYEQYF. CDR3 coding DNA: TGTGCCAGCAGCGCCGGGTTAACCACCTACGAGCAGTACTTC. The rearrangement uses TRBV9 and TRBJ2-7; D unclear. V was cut by 3 bases and J by 2 bases, with 12 bases left in between. This CDR3 contains 14 residues. In germline, CDR1 is SGDLS, CDR2 YYNGEE.

The CDR3 sequence: CASSLGDVIGTEAFF. In nucleotides, the CDR3 is TGCGCCAGCAGCTTGGGGGACGTGATTGGCACTGAAGCTTTCTTT. The chain recombines TRBV5-1 with TRBJ1-1; D is possibly TRBD1 (5 bases). CDR1 is SGHRS, CDR2 YFSETQ, per germline. CDR3 length: 15 amino acids. V dropped 0 bases and J dropped 4 bases, with 13 bases sitting between them. The variable domain in full, with the rest retrieved from reference TRBV5-1 and TRBJ1-1, is KAGVTQTPRYLIKTRGQQVTLSCSPISGHRSVSWYQQTPGQGLQFLFEYFSETQRNKGNFPGRFSGRQFSNSRSEMNVSTLELGDSALYLCASSLGDVIGTEAFFGQGTRLTVV.

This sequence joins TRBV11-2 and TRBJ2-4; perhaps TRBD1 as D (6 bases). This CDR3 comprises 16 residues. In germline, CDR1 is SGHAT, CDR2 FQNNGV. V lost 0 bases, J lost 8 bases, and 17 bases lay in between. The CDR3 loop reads CASSLEYDRWRDIQYF. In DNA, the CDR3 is TGTGCCAGCAGCTTAGAATACGACAGGTGGCGAGACATTCAGTACTTC.

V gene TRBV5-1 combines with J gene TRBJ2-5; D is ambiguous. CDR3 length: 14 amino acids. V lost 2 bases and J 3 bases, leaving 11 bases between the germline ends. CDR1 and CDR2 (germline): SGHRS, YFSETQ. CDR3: CASSLPGLEETQYF. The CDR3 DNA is TGCGCCAGCAGCTTACCAGGTCTGGAAGAGACCCAGTACTTC.

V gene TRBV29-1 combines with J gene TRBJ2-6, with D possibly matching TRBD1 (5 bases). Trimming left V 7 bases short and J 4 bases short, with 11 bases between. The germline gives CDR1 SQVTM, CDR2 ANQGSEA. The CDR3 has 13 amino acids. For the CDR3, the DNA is TGCAGCGCCAGGGAAACAGGGGCCAACGTCCTGACTTTC. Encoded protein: CSARETGANVLTF. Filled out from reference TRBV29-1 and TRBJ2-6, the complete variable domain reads SAVISQKPSRDICQRGTSLTIQCQVDSQVTMMFWYRQQPGQSLTLIATANQGSEATYESGFVIDKFPISRPNLTFSTLTVSNMSPEDSSIYLCSARETGANVLTFGAGSRLTVL.

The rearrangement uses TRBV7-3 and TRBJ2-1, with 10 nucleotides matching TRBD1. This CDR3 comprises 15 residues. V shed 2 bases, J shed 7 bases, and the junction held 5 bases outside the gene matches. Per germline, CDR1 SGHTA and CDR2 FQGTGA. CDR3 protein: CASSLRDRGINEQFF. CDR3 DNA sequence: TGTGCCAGCAGCTTACGGGACAGGGGAATTAATGAGCAGTTCTTC.

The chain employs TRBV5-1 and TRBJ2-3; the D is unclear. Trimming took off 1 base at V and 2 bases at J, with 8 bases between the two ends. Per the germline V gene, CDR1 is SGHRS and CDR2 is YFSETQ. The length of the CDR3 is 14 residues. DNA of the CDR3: TGCGCCAGCAGCTTGCATAGGACCACAGATACGCAGTATTTT. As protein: CASSLHRTTDTQYF.

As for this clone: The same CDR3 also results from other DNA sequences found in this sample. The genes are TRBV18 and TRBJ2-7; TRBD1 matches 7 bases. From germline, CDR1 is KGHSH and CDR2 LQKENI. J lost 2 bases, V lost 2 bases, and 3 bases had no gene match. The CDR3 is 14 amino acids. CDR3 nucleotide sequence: TGTGCCAGCTCACCAGGCCAGGGGGCCTACGAGCAGTACTTC. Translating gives CASSPGQGAYEQYF.

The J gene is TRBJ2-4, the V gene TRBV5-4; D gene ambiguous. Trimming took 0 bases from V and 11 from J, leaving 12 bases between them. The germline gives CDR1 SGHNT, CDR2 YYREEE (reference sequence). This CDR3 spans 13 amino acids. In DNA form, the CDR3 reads TGTGCCAGCAGCTTGGACAAGAACAGTGTTCAGTACTTC. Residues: CASSLDKNSVQYF. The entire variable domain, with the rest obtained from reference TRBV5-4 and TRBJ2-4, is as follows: ETGVTQSPTHLIKTRGQQVTLRCSSQSGHNTVSWYQQALGQGPQFIFQYYREEENGRGNFPPRFSGLQFPNYSSELNVNALELDDSALYLCASSLDKNSVQYFGAGTRLSVL.